This TCR beta chain was captured in a study of identical twins. The CDR3 is 13 amino acids. The V gene end was trimmed by 6 bases and the J gene end by 4 bases; junction bases not matched to a gene: 3. From germline, CDR1 is SQVTM and CDR2 ANQGSEA. This clonotype was recorded at least ten times. TCRdb recomputed calls from the 5' RACE reads with MiXCR, one row per CDR3 protein. The sample holds about 730,000 distinct CDR3 sequences; 21% are singletons and the top ten take 4.3%. These data are also associated with another study on T cells expressing NK-cell markers.

This TCR derives from a woman under 30 in good health. The sequenced sample was PBMCs. The V and J genes are TRBV29-1 and TRBJ2-2; 9 bases map to TRBD2. The CDR3 here is CSVAGGSTGELFF. In DNA form, the CDR3 reads TGCAGCGTAGCGGGAGGAAGCACCGGGGAGCTGTTTTTT.